The T cell receptor (beta chain) described here comes from a study of blood T cell repertoires in COVID-19. Germline lookup yields CDR1 WSHSY and CDR2 SAAADI. Trimming left V 2 bases short and J 7 bases short, with 8 bases between. The CDR3 contains 13 residues. Generated by immunoSEQ multiplex PCR, the TCRdb table keeps only in-frame clones and is missing some. There are some 200,000 clones in the sample; roughly nine tenths occur only once, and less than 15% lies in the top ten. The sequence was collected from a woman under 30 who had recovered from COVID-19. The rearrangement uses TRBV10-2 and TRBJ2-2, with D uncertain. Sequenced sample: peripheral blood. CDR3 sequence reads: CASSENQDGELFF. The CDR3, as DNA: TGCGCCAGCAGTGAGAATCAGGACGGGGAGCTGTTTTTT.